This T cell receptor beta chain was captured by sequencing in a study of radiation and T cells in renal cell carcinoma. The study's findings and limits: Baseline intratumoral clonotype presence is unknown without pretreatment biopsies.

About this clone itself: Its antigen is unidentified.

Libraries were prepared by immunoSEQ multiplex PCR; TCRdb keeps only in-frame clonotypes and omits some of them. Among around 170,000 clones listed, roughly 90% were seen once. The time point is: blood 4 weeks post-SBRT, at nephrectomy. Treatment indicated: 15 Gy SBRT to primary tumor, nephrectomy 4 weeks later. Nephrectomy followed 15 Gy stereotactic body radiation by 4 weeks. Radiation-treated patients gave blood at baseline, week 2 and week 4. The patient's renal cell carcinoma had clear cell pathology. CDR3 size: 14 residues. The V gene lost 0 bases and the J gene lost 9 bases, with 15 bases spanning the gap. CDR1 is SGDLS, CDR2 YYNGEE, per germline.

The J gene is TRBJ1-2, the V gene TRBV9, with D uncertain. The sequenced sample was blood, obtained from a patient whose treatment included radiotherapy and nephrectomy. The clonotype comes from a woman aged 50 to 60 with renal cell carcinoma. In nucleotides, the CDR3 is TGTGCCAGCAGCGTAGGAGGTCAGTCCTGGAGCTACACCTTC. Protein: CASSVGGQSWSYTF.